These T cell receptor beta chains were read from a single sample in a study of molecular identifiers for immune sequencing clone quantification. TCRdb recomputed calls from the PCR reads with MiXCR, one row per CDR3 protein. The profile shows about half a million distinct CDR3 sequences, over 20% of them singletons. Sequenced: naive CD8+ T cells from blood, with Jurkat cell RNA spiked in. These receptors originate from a human donor in good health. Some libraries in this study had Jurkat cell RNA spiked in. Each CDR3 is given with its conserved first and last residue. The order of the fields is V gene, D gene, J gene, clone size, CDR3 protein, CDR3 DNA. A D gene is named only where the DNA matches it firmly. Size is omitted from some rows. Given values are once, few, many or a class for expanded clones.

V: TRBV7-9
D: TRBD1
J: TRBJ2-1
size: .
CDR3: CASSLTTGDRYNEQFF
DNA: TGTGCCAGCAGCCTTACTACAGGGGACCGATACAATGAGCAGTTCTTC

V: TRBV11-2
D: TRBD1
J: TRBJ2-2
size: .
CDR3: CASGVPLDRGQIFYTGELFF
DNA: TGTGCCAGCGGCGTTCCACTTGACAGGGGGCAGATTTTCTACACCGGGGAGCTGTTTTTT

V: TRBV13
D: .
J: TRBJ2-5
size: .
CDR3: CASTWASRETQYF
DNA: TGTGCCAGCACATGGGCTAGCAGAGAGACCCAGTACTTC

V: TRBV7-3
D: .
J: TRBJ2-3
size: many
CDR3: CASSLRDNPTDTQYF
DNA: TGTGCCAGCAGCTTAAGGGACAACCCCACAGATACGCAGTATTTT

V: TRBV15
D: .
J: TRBJ2-7
size: .
CDR3: CATSREGRIAYEQYF
DNA: TGTGCCACCAGCAGAGAGGGGAGAATTGCCTACGAGCAGTACTTC

V: TRBV3-1
D: .
J: TRBJ2-5
size: many
CDR3: CASSPRLKETQYF
DNA: TGTGCCAGCAGCCCTCGACTAAAAGAGACCCAGTACTTC

V: TRBV7-9
D: .
J: TRBJ1-3
size: few
CDR3: CASSYEGPGNTIYF
DNA: TGTGCCAGCAGCTACGAGGGTCCTGGAAACACCATATATTTT

V: TRBV7-3
D: TRBD2
J: TRBJ2-1
size: many
CDR3: CASSSSSGSGNEQFF
DNA: TGTGCCAGCAGCTCGTCTAGCGGGAGTGGAAATGAGCAGTTCTTC

V: TRBV2
D: .
J: TRBJ2-7
size: .
CDR3: CASNLALNYEQYF
DNA: TGTGCCAGCAATCTGGCCCTGAACTACGAGCAGTACTTC

V: TRBV6-5
D: .
J: TRBJ2-2
size: .
CDR3: CASSYSRGAGNTGELFF
DNA: TGTGCCAGCAGTTACTCGAGAGGTGCGGGGAACACCGGGGAGCTGTTTTTT

V: TRBV28
D: .
J: TRBJ2-2
size: .
CDR3: CASSFSRRAGELFF
DNA: TGTGCCAGCAGTTTTTCGCGCAGGGCCGGGGAGCTGTTTTTT

V: TRBV27
D: .
J: TRBJ1-1
size: once
CDR3: CASSLVTASGVNTEAFF
DNA: TGTGCCAGCAGTTTAGTCACCGCGTCAGGGGTGAACACTGAAGCTTTCTTT

V: TRBV12-3/TRBV12-4
D: .
J: TRBJ1-1
size: many
CDR3: CASMGLTPGGLVTEAFF
DNA: TGTGCCAGCATGGGTCTAACCCCGGGTGGTTTGGTAACTGAAGCTTTCTTT

V: TRBV5-5
D: .
J: TRBJ2-7
size: .
CDR3: CASSPWTDSFFEQYF
DNA: TGTGCCAGCAGCCCGTGGACAGATAGCTTTTTCGAGCAGTACTTC

V: TRBV6-2/TRBV6-3
D: .
J: TRBJ1-5
size: many
CDR3: CASDDGTDSNQPQHF
DNA: TGTGCCAGCGATGACGGAACGGATAGCAATCAGCCCCAGCATTTT

V: TRBV7-9
D: .
J: TRBJ1-1
size: many
CDR3: CASSFINTEAFF
DNA: TGTGCCAGCAGCTTTATTAACACTGAAGCTTTCTTT

V: TRBV25-1
D: .
J: TRBJ2-5
size: few
CDR3: CASSEWGSQETQYF
DNA: TGTGCCAGCAGTGAATGGGGCTCCCAAGAGACCCAGTACTTC

V: TRBV5-5
D: .
J: TRBJ2-1
size: .
CDR3: CASSFGGGGWEQFF
DNA: TGTGCCAGCAGCTTCGGGGGTGGCGGGTGGGAGCAGTTCTTC

V: TRBV7-9
D: .
J: TRBJ1-2
size: few
CDR3: CASSSISRDGYTF
DNA: TGTGCCAGCAGCTCCATATCAAGAGATGGCTACACCTTC

V: TRBV11-2
D: TRBD1
J: TRBJ2-7
size: few
CDR3: CASSLELGDSYEQYF
DNA: TGTGCCAGCAGCTTAGAACTTGGGGACAGCTACGAGCAGTACTTC

V: TRBV7-9
D: .
J: TRBJ1-1
size: few
CDR3: CASSLLGENTEAFF
DNA: TGTGCCAGCAGCCTCCTCGGGGAGAACACTGAAGCTTTCTTT

V: TRBV11-2
D: .
J: TRBJ1-1
size: few
CDR3: CASREHQTDTEAFF
DNA: TGTGCCAGCAGGGAACACCAGACAGACACTGAAGCTTTCTTT

V: TRBV29-1
D: .
J: TRBJ2-6
size: many
CDR3: CSVDSGSLSGANVLTF
DNA: TGCAGCGTCGACAGCGGAAGTTTGTCTGGGGCCAACGTCCTGACTTTC

V: TRBV6-6
D: .
J: TRBJ1-5
size: few
CDR3: CASSYHQYSNQPQHF
DNA: TGTGCCAGCAGTTACCATCAATATAGCAATCAGCCCCAGCATTTT

V: TRBV6-1
D: .
J: TRBJ2-5
size: .
CDR3: CASKSGVGREETQYF
DNA: TGTGCCAGCAAATCAGGGGTGGGTCGGGAAGAGACCCAGTACTTC

V: TRBV28
D: .
J: TRBJ1-5
size: many
CDR3: CASSLDQPQHF
DNA: TGTGCCAGCAGTTTGGATCAGCCCCAGCATTTT

V: TRBV30
D: .
J: TRBJ2-3
size: many
CDR3: CAWSPYVGDTQYF
DNA: TGTGCCTGGAGTCCCTATGTTGGAGATACGCAGTATTTT

V: TRBV4-3
D: .
J: TRBJ1-4
size: many
CDR3: CASSQFSGTSNEKLFF
DNA: TGCGCCAGCAGCCAATTCTCCGGGACCTCTAATGAAAAACTGTTTTTT

V: TRBV5-1
D: .
J: TRBJ1-1
size: .
CDR3: CASSLGAAGTEAFF
DNA: TGCGCCAGCAGCTTGGGGGCGGCGGGCACTGAAGCTTTCTTT

V: TRBV6-2/TRBV6-3
D: TRBD1
J: TRBJ2-2
size: .
CDR3: CASSHQNPKQGATTGELFF
DNA: TGTGCCAGCAGTCATCAAAACCCGAAACAGGGGGCGACCACCGGGGAGCTGTTTTTT

V: TRBV14
D: .
J: TRBJ2-1
size: .
CDR3: CASSQLSSFEQFF
DNA: TGTGCCAGCAGCCAGCTCTCCTCATTCGAGCAGTTCTTC

V: TRBV12-3/TRBV12-4
D: .
J: TRBJ2-5
size: many
CDR3: CASSLSGVGETQYF
DNA: TGTGCCAGCAGTTTATCGGGCGTGGGGGAGACCCAGTACTTC

V: TRBV2
D: .
J: TRBJ1-5
size: .
CDR3: CTSSGESTNQPQHF
DNA: TGTACCAGCAGTGGTGAAAGCACCAATCAGCCCCAGCATTTT

V: TRBV20-1
D: .
J: TRBJ1-1
size: .
CDR3: CSARDPGSTLMNTKAFF
DNA: TGCAGTGCTAGAGATCCCGGGAGTACCCTCATGAACACTAAAGCTTTCTTT

V: TRBV19
D: TRBD1
J: TRBJ2-7
size: few
CDR3: CASSWGTESSYEQYF
DNA: TGTGCCAGTTCCTGGGGGACAGAGAGCTCCTACGAGCAGTACTTC

V: TRBV7-9
D: TRBD1
J: TRBJ2-7
size: many
CDR3: CASSFGQGWPEQYF
DNA: TGTGCCAGCAGCTTTGGACAGGGTTGGCCCGAGCAGTACTTC

V: TRBV6-2/TRBV6-3
D: .
J: TRBJ2-7
size: many
CDR3: CASSTGTFSYEQYF
DNA: TGTGCCAGCAGTACCGGGACATTTTCCTACGAGCAGTACTTC

V: TRBV4-3
D: .
J: TRBJ1-6
size: many
CDR3: CASSPRTAHSPLHF
DNA: TGCGCCAGCAGCCCCCGGACGGCCCATTCACCCCTCCACTTT

V: TRBV4-1
D: .
J: TRBJ1-1
size: many
CDR3: CASSQDAGNTEAFF
DNA: TGCGCCAGCAGCCAAGACGCAGGCAACACTGAAGCTTTCTTT

V: TRBV7-2
D: TRBD2
J: TRBJ2-3
size: few
CDR3: CASSLSLAGGPGIDTQYF
DNA: TGTGCCAGCAGCTTAAGTCTAGCGGGGGGGCCGGGGATAGATACGCAGTATTTT

V: TRBV18
D: .
J: TRBJ2-2
size: .
CDR3: CASSPAGSTGELFF
DNA: TGTGCCAGCTCACCGGCAGGGAGCACCGGGGAGCTGTTTTTT

V: TRBV12-3/TRBV12-4
D: TRBD1
J: TRBJ2-7
size: few
CDR3: CASSGTGQTSGQYF
DNA: TGTGCCAGCAGTGGGACGGGACAGACTTCGGGGCAGTACTTC

V: TRBV11-3
D: .
J: TRBJ2-1
size: few
CDR3: CASSLDLVTYNEQFF
DNA: TGTGCCAGCAGCTTAGATTTAGTGACCTACAATGAGCAGTTCTTC

V: TRBV14
D: TRBD2
J: TRBJ2-2
size: .
CDR3: CASSQGLAGTGELFF
DNA: TGTGCCAGCAGCCAAGGACTAGCAGGAACCGGGGAGCTGTTTTTT

V: TRBV3-1
D: .
J: TRBJ2-5
size: many
CDR3: CASSQPIQETQYF
DNA: TGTGCCAGCAGCCAGCCTATCCAAGAGACCCAGTACTTC

V: TRBV5-5
D: TRBD2
J: TRBJ2-3
size: few
CDR3: CASSLEGLAGGFGDTQYF
DNA: TGTGCCAGCAGCTTGGAAGGACTAGCGGGGGGGTTCGGTGATACGCAGTATTTT

V: TRBV27
D: .
J: TRBJ2-3
size: .
CDR3: CASKKVDTDTQYF
DNA: TGTGCCAGCAAAAAGGTGGACACAGATACGCAGTATTTT

V: TRBV6-2/TRBV6-3
D: TRBD1
J: TRBJ2-5
size: many
CDR3: CASSYTGQREETQYF
DNA: TGTGCCAGCAGTTACACGGGACAGAGAGAAGAGACCCAGTACTTC

V: TRBV2
D: .
J: TRBJ2-7
size: many
CDR3: CASSTGAPEQYF
DNA: TGTGCCAGCAGCACCGGGGCCCCTGAGCAGTACTTC